The 8 T cell receptor beta chains below were found in one sample sequenced in a study of preoperative IRX-2 immunotherapy in early breast cancer. Treatment reported: preoperative locoregional IRX-2 cytokine immunotherapy. The table came from immunoSEQ multiplex PCR; TCRdb's copy has only in-frame clones and leaves some out. The sample records fewer than 40,000 clones, around nine tenths being singletons. Sequences were derived from tumor tissue, sampled after IRX-2 immunotherapy. Receptors were obtained from a human donor with breast cancer.

The rearrangement links TRBV11-3 to TRBJ2-7; D possibly corresponds to TRBD2 (5 bases). This CDR3 has 19 amino acids. The germline gives CDR1 SGHNT, CDR2 YENEEA. Trimming cost V 3 bases and J 0 bases, with 24 bases left between them. In DNA form, the CDR3 reads TGTGCCAGCAGCTTGGCTTGCGGGCCTCCTTACCCCAACTCCTACGAGCAGTACGTC. It yields the protein CASSLACGPPYPNSYEQYV.

The chain employs TRBV30 and TRBJ1-3; D is uncertain. Trimming removed 4 bases at V and 0 bases at J, with 22 bases between. This CDR3 spans 18 amino acids. From germline, CDR1 is GTSNPN and CDR2 SVGIG (reference sequence). CDR3 nucleotide sequence: TGTGCCTGGATGGAGAATTCGGGATCCCGGATCTCTGGAAACACCATATATTTT. Translating gives CAWMENSGSRISGNTIYF.

This clone was counted between two and nine times. This rearrangement joins TRBV6-8 to TRBJ1-5; the D gene is possibly TRBD1 (5 bases). The germline gives CDR1 MNHGY, CDR2 SAAAGT. The V gene lost 7 bases and the J gene lost 1 base, with 8 bases spanning the gap. The CDR3 is made up of 13 amino acids. The CDR3 sequence is CASTGTSNQPQHF. The CDR3 DNA sequence: TGTGCCAGCACGGGGACGAGCAATCAGCCCCAGCATTTT.

The rearrangement joins TRBV19 to TRBJ2-3; possibly TRBD2 for D (6 bases). Germline CDR1 and CDR2: LNHDA and SQIVND (reference sequence). This CDR3 region has 15 residues. V lost 5 bases, J lost 0 bases, and 12 bases lay in between. CDR3 bases: TGTGCCAGTAGTTTCGGGAGTCTAAGCACAGATACGCAGTATTTT. Its translation is CASSFGSLSTDTQYF. The full variable domain, rest sourced from reference TRBV19 and TRBJ2-3, is DGGITQSPKYLFRKEGQNVTLSCEQNLNHDAMYWYRQDPGQGLRLIYYSQIVNDFQKGDIAEGYSVSREKKESFPLTVTSAQKNPTAFYLCASSFGSLSTDTQYFGPGTRLTVL.

This chain links TRBV11-3 with TRBJ2-5; 7 nucleotides line up with TRBD1. Looked up from germline, CDR1 is SGHNT and CDR2 is YENEEA. After removal of 7 bases from V and 0 bases from J, the junction contained 5 bases not matched to a gene. This CDR3 is built from 14 residues. This CDR3 reads CASTWTGNQETQYF. DNA of the CDR3: TGTGCCAGCACCTGGACAGGAAACCAAGAGACCCAGTACTTC.

The chain couples TRBV18 to TRBJ1-3, with TRBD1 matching over 8 bases. The CDR3 consists of 14 residues. After removal of 7 bases from V and 4 bases from J, the junction contained 6 bases not matched to a gene. CDR1 and CDR2 (germline): KGHSH, LQKENI. CDR3 region: CASYAGTGGNTIYF. CDR3 nucleotides: TGTGCCAGCTATGCCGGGACAGGAGGAAACACCATATATTTT.

The genes are TRBV19 and TRBJ2-7, with D possibly matching TRBD2 (6 bases). The germline V and J ends were trimmed by 0 bases and 3 bases, with 12 bases remaining between them. The CDR3 has 15 residues. The V gene's germline CDR1 is LNHDA and CDR2 SQIVND (reference sequence). In DNA form, the CDR3 reads TGTGCCAGTAGTATAGACGGGGAGGCTTACTACGAGCAGTACTTC. This sequence encodes CASSIDGEAYYEQYF. The variable domain in full, completed from reference TRBV19 and TRBJ2-7, reads DGGITQSPKYLFRKEGQNVTLSCEQNLNHDAMYWYRQDPGQGLRLIYYSQIVNDFQKGDIAEGYSVSREKKESFPLTVTSAQKNPTAFYLCASSIDGEAYYEQYFGPGTRLTVT.

The CDR3 DNA is TGTGCCAGCAGTGATGGCCCAGGGACTAGCGGGAGGAACAATGAGCAGTTCTTC. Its protein is CASSDGPGTSGRNNEQFF. The rearrangement links TRBV6-8 to TRBJ2-1; 15 nucleotides match TRBD2. Looked up from germline, CDR1 is MNHGY and CDR2 is SAAAGT. The CDR3 runs 18 residues. V was pared by 5 bases and J by 5 bases, with 10 bases of the junction left unmatched.